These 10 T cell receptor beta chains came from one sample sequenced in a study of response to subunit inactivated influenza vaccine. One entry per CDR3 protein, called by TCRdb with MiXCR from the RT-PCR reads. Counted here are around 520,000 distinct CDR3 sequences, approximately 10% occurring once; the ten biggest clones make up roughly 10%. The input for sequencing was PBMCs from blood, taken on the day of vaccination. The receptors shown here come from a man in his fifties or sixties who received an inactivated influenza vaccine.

CDR3 region: CASSVSGLGSRLQETQYF. The CDR3 nucleotides are TGTGCCAGCAGCGTCTCGGGACTAGGAAGTCGCTTACAAGAGACCCAGTACTTC. This sequence joins TRBV9 and TRBJ2-5; 8 bases map to TRBD2. Losses at the gene ends were 2 bases for V and 2 bases for J; bases not matched to a gene: 14. The CDR3 spans 18 residues. CDR1 is SGDLS, CDR2 YYNGEE, per germline.

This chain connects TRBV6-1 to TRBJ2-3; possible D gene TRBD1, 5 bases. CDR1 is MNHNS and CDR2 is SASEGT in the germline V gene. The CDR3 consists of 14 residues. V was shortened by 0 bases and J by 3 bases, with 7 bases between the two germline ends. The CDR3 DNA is TGTGCCAGCAGTGAAGCCCAGGGTACAGATACGCAGTATTTT. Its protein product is CASSEAQGTDTQYF.

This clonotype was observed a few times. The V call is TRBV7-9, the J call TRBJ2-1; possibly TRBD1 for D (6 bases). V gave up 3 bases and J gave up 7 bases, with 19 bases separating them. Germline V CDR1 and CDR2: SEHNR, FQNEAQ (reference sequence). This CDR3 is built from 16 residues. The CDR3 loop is CASSLDRTHLQNEQFF. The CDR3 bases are TGTGCCAGCAGCTTGGACAGAACCCATTTGCAGAATGAGCAGTTCTTC. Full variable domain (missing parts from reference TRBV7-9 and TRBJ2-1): DTGVSQNPRHKITKRGQNVTFRCDPISEHNRLYWYRQTLGQGPEFLTYFQNEAQLEKSRLLSDRFSAERPKGSFSTLEIQRTEQGDSAMYLCASSLDRTHLQNEQFFGPGTRLTVL.

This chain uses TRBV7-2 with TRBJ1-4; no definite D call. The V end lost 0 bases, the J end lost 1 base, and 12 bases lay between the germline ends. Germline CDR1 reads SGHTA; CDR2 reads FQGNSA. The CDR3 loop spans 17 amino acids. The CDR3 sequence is CASSLATTRGTNEKLFF. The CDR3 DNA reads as TGTGCCAGCAGCTTAGCTACGACACGCGGAACTAATGAAAAACTGTTTTTT. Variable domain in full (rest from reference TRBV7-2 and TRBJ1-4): GAGVSQSPSNKVTEKGKDVELRCDPISGHTALYWYRQSLGQGLEFLIYFQGNSAPDKSGLPSDRFSAERTGGSVSTLTIQRTQQEDSAVYLCASSLATTRGTNEKLFFGSGTQLSVL.

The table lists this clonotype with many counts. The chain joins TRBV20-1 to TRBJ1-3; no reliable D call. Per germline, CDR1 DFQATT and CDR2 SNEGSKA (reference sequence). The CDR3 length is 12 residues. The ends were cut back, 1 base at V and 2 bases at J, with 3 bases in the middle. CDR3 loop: CSARVAGNTIYF. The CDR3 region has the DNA TGCAGTGCTAGAGTTGCTGGAAACACCATATATTTT.

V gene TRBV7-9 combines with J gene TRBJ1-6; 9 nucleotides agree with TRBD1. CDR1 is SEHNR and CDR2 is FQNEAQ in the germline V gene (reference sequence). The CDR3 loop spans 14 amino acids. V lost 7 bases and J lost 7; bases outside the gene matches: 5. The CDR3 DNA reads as TGTGCCAGCACCACAGGGGGCTCCAATTCACCCCTCCACTTT. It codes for CASTTGGSNSPLHF.

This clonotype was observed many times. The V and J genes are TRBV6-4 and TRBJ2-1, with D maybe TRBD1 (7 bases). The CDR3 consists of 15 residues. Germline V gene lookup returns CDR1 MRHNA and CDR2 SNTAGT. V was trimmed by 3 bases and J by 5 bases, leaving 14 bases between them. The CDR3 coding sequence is TGTGCCAGCAGTGATAAGGAGGGGGCCCACAATGAGCAGTTCTTC. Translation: CASSDKEGAHNEQFF.

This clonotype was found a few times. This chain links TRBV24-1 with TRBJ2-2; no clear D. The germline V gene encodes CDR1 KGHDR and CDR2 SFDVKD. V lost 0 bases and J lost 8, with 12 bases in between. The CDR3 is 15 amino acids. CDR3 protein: CATSDLGRSPGELFF. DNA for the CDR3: TGTGCCACCAGTGATTTGGGGCGGTCTCCTGGGGAGCTGTTTTTT.

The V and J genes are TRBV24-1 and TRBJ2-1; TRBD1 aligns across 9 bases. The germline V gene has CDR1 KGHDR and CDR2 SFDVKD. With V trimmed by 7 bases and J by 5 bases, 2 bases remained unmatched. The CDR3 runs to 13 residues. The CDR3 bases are TGTGCCACCAGGGGACAGGGTGACAATGAGCAGTTCTTC. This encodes CATRGQGDNEQFF.

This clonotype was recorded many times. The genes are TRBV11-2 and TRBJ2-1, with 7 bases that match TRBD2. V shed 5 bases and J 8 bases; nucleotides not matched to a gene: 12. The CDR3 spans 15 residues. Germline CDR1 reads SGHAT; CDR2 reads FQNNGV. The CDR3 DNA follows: TGTGCCAGCAGCCCTGTGGGGGGGTCCTGGGATGAGCAGTTCTTC. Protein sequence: CASSPVGGSWDEQFF.